The 24 T cell receptor beta chains below come from one sample, sequenced in a study of T cells in localized non-small cell lung cancer. The protocol was immunoSEQ multiplex PCR, while the TCRdb copy is restricted to in-frame clones and leaves out a portion. The profile covers about 33,000 clones, with about four fifths appearing a single time and about 15% taken by the ten largest. The specimen comprised peripheral blood, sampled before any cancer treatment. Source of these receptors: a male donor older than 55 with stage III squamous cell lung carcinoma.

This clone is judged medium-sized. V is TRBV19 and J is TRBJ2-1, with D uncertain. CDR3 length: 12 residues. V was shortened by 3 bases and J by 7 bases, with 7 bases between the two germline ends. The germline CDR1 and CDR2 sequences are LNHDA and SQIVND (reference sequence). Here the CDR3 reads CASSIGFNEQFF. The CDR3 DNA sequence: TGTGCCAGTAGTATCGGGTTTAATGAGCAGTTCTTC.

The CDR3 reads CASSLPRPPITGELFF. For the CDR3, the DNA is TGTGCCAGCAGCTTGCCCCGTCCCCCGATCACCGGGGAGCTGTTTTTT. The chain has TRBV13 and TRBJ2-2; D gene ambiguous. This CDR3 is built from 16 residues. From germline, CDR1 is PRHDT and CDR2 FYEKMQ (reference sequence). The V end was cut by 3 bases, the J end by 4 bases, with 15 bases between.

The V and J genes are TRBV13 and TRBJ1-1, with TRBD1 matching over 7 bases. Trimming cost V 5 bases and J 0 bases; bases outside gene matches: 3. Germline V gene lookup returns CDR1 PRHDT and CDR2 FYEKMQ (reference sequence). The CDR3 has 14 amino acids. CDR3 bases: TGTGCCAGCAGCCGTGGACAGGTGAACACTGAAGCTTTCTTT. The encoded protein is CASSRGQVNTEAFF.

This chain joins TRBV6-1 and TRBJ2-3; possible D gene TRBD2, 5 bases. The V gene's germline CDR1 is MNHNS and CDR2 SASEGT. The CDR3 totals 12 residues. Trimming stripped 5 bases from V and 5 bases from J, with 8 bases between. The CDR3 region has the DNA TGTGCCAGCAGTCCAGAGGGAGATACGCAGTATTTT. Its protein is CASSPEGDTQYF.

The V and J genes are TRBV27 and TRBJ2-7; maybe TRBD1 (6 bases). V lost 4 bases, J lost 2 bases, and 9 bases lay in between. The CDR3 spans 13 residues. Germline CDR1 reads MNHEY; CDR2 reads SMNVEV (reference sequence). CDR3 nucleotide sequence: TGTGCCAGCAGTTCAGGGGTGGCCTACGAGCAGTACTTC. Encoded protein: CASSSGVAYEQYF.

The CDR3 DNA follows: TGTGCCAGCAGCCGCAGGGGCTACGAGCAGTACTTC. Its translation: CASSRRGYEQYF. The V and J genes are TRBV5-8 and TRBJ2-7, with D perhaps TRBD1 (6 bases). V lost 4 bases, J lost 3 bases, and 8 bases lay in between. The germline V gene encodes CDR1 SGHTS and CDR2 YDEGEE. The CDR3 is 12 amino acids.

The chain couples TRBV5-4 to TRBJ2-2, with 8 bases aligning to TRBD2. This CDR3 has 15 amino acids. The germline V gene encodes CDR1 SGHNT and CDR2 YYREEE (reference sequence). V lost 4 bases, J lost 4 bases, and 6 bases stayed unmatched. This chain's CDR3 is CASSRGLDGTGELFF. The CDR3 coding sequence is TGTGCCAGCAGCAGGGGACTAGATGGCACCGGGGAGCTGTTTTTT. The complete variable domain, with remaining parts taken from reference TRBV5-4 and TRBJ2-2, reads ETGVTQSPTHLIKTRGQQVTLRCSSQSGHNTVSWYQQALGQGPQFIFQYYREEENGRGNFPPRFSGLQFPNYSSELNVNALELDDSALYLCASSRGLDGTGELFFGEGSRLTVL.

CDR3 DNA sequence: TGTGCCAGCACTCAGGGACAGGGGGCTGTTACTGAAGCTTTCTTT. This sequence encodes CASTQGQGAVTEAFF. The chain employs TRBV6-1 and TRBJ1-1; 12 bases map to TRBD1. The trim removed 7 bases at V and 5 bases at J, leaving 8 bases unmatched. Germline V gene lookup returns CDR1 MNHNS and CDR2 SASEGT. The CDR3 totals 15 residues.

The chain couples TRBV11-3 to TRBJ2-3, with 9 bases fitting TRBD2. The ends lost 3 bases at V and 9 bases at J; junction bases unmatched: 13. The CDR3 runs to 16 residues. The germline CDR1 and CDR2 sequences are SGHNT and YENEEA. The CDR3 loop reads CASSLGSGSSGKTQYF. Here the CDR3 DNA reads TGTGCCAGCAGCTTGGGTAGCGGGAGTAGCGGGAAGACGCAGTATTTT.

The chain links TRBV6-6 to TRBJ2-7; no clear D gene. Germline loops: CDR1 MNHNY, CDR2 SVGAGI (reference sequence). This CDR3 comprises 14 residues. V was cut by 6 bases and J by 3 bases, with 15 bases left in between. This CDR3 is CASSDISQVYEQYF. Written as DNA, the CDR3 is TGTGCCAGCAGCGACATATCTCAAGTCTACGAGCAGTACTTC.

This clone was detected only once. The chain links TRBV5-1 to TRBJ1-4; D may be TRBD1 (6 bases). Germline values: CDR1 SGHRS, CDR2 YFSETQ. Trimming stripped 3 bases from V and 7 bases from J, with 19 bases between. This CDR3 comprises 16 residues. The CDR3 sequence is CASSSEGGSVAEKLFF. CDR3 DNA: TGCGCCAGCAGCTCGGAAGGGGGGTCGGTGGCTGAAAAACTGTTTTTT.

The rearrangement joins TRBV7-9 to TRBJ2-4; TRBD2 matches at 9 bases. CDR1 is SEHNR and CDR2 is FQNEAQ in the germline V gene (reference sequence). The CDR3 extends over 14 amino acids. Trimming at V came to 2 bases and at J to 4 bases, leaving 0 bases not matched to a gene. CDR3 residues: CASSLTSGKNIQYF. Here the CDR3 DNA reads TGTGCCAGCAGCTTAACTAGCGGGAAAAACATTCAGTACTTC.

The rearrangement joins TRBV5-1 to TRBJ1-5; 8 bases fit TRBD1. With 0 bases clipped from V and 2 bases from J, the junction kept 1 base outside the gene matches. CDR1 is SGHRS and CDR2 is YFSETQ in the germline V gene. This CDR3 region has 15 residues. The CDR3 sequence is CASSLGGQGNQPQHF. CDR3 in DNA: TGCGCCAGCAGCTTGGGGGGACAGGGCAATCAGCCCCAGCATTTT.

The rearrangement uses TRBV7-8 and TRBJ2-7; D not resolved. Germline CDR1 and CDR2: SGHVS and FQNEAQ. Trimming pared 1 base from V and 6 bases from J, leaving 19 bases between. The CDR3 runs 16 residues. CDR3 sequence reads: CASSLGLTGGVSEQYF. In nucleotides, the CDR3 is TGTGCCAGCAGCTTAGGCCTGACGGGCGGTGTGAGCGAGCAGTACTTC.

This chain connects TRBV9 to TRBJ2-4; 7 bases agree with TRBD1. The germline V gene has CDR1 SGDLS and CDR2 YYNGEE. There are 14 residues in the CDR3. The V segment lost 0 bases and the J segment 8 bases; nucleotides outside the gene matches: 5. The DNA for the CDR3 is TGTGCCAGCAGCGTAGAAGCAGGGGGTGACATTCAGTACTTC. This gives the protein CASSVEAGGDIQYF.

The chain uses TRBV5-5 and TRBJ1-1; D gene ambiguous. V was clipped by 0 bases and J by 0 bases, with 6 bases between them. The CDR3 sequence is 14 residues long. The germline V gene encodes CDR1 SGHKS and CDR2 YYEKEE (reference sequence). CDR3 sequence reads: CASSLEFVNTEAFF. The CDR3 DNA is TGTGCCAGCAGCTTGGAATTTGTGAACACTGAAGCTTTCTTT.

This sequence joins TRBV9 and TRBJ2-3, with 12 bases aligning to TRBD2. CDR3 length equals 16 residues. V lost 4 bases to trimming and J lost 4 bases; unmatched junction nucleotides: 7. Germline-derived CDR1 and CDR2 are SGDLS and YYNGEE. CDR3 coding DNA: TGTGCCAGCAGCTCCGGACTAGCGGGGTCCGCAGATACGCAGTATTTT. Its translation is CASSSGLAGSADTQYF.

The V call is TRBV11-1, the J call TRBJ2-7; D ambiguous. Germline V gene data show CDR1 as SGHAT and CDR2 as FQDESV (reference sequence). V lost 7 bases to trimming and J lost 2 bases, with 15 bases between them. The CDR3 runs 14 residues. This CDR3 reads CASNLGLETYEQYF. CDR3 coding DNA: TGTGCCAGCAATTTAGGGCTAGAAACCTACGAGCAGTACTTC.

The chain uses TRBV7-2 and TRBJ1-1; a possible D gene is TRBD1 (5 bases). The V gene's germline CDR1 is SGHTA and CDR2 FQGNSA. The CDR3 is 17 residues long. V dropped 5 bases and J dropped 0 bases, with 19 bases sitting between them. The CDR3 coding sequence is TGTGCCAGCAGCCTTACCATTTCCGGGACGGTGAACACTGAAGCTTTCTTT. This sequence encodes CASSLTISGTVNTEAFF.

This sequence joins TRBV28 and TRBJ1-4, with 7 bases aligning to TRBD1. The CDR3 consists of 13 residues. Trimming cost V 10 bases and J 8 bases; bases outside gene matches: 10. CDR1 is MDHEN and CDR2 is SYDVKM in the germline V gene. CDR3 loop: CATPGGPGEKLFF. In DNA, the CDR3 is TGTGCCACCCCAGGGGGGCCGGGGGAAAAACTGTTTTTT.

The sample holds a few counts of this clone. Here the CDR3 DNA reads TGTGCCAGCAGTTTACGCTCTGTGGGAGGGACCCGCTCCTACGAGCAGTACTTC. Amino acids: CASSLRSVGGTRSYEQYF. The chain employs TRBV27 and TRBJ2-7; 7 nucleotides line up with TRBD2. Unmatched junction bases numbered 13, after V lost 2 bases and J lost 0 bases. Germline V CDR1 and CDR2: MNHEY, SMNVEV (reference sequence). The CDR3 covers 18 residues.

This clone turned up a few times. The chain joins TRBV30 to TRBJ1-1; D ambiguous. The CDR3 is made up of 12 amino acids. Germline lookup yields CDR1 GTSNPN and CDR2 SVGIG (reference sequence). V lost 1 base and J lost 1, with 4 bases in between. The CDR3 region has the DNA TGTGCCTGGAGTGACGGGAACACTGAAGCTTTCTTT. This gives the protein CAWSDGNTEAFF.

The chain couples TRBV5-1 to TRBJ2-5, with unresolved D. CDR1 is SGHRS, CDR2 YFSETQ, per germline. V lost 3 bases, J lost 4 bases, and 16 bases lay in between. The CDR3 extends over 15 amino acids. The CDR3 DNA follows: TGCGCCAGCAGCTCTCCCTCTAACCGGGCAGAGACCCAGTACTTC. Amino acids: CASSSPSNRAETQYF.

This chain's CDR3 is CASSLTNTNEQYF. CDR3 sequence (DNA): TGTGCCAGCAGCTTGACCAATACCAACGAGCAGTACTTC. The chain links TRBV11-2 to TRBJ2-7; D is undetermined. This CDR3 is 13 amino acids long. Germline-derived CDR1 and CDR2 are SGHAT and FQNNGV. Between the trimmed V and J ends, which lost 3 bases and 5 bases, there was a span of 11 bases.